This T cell receptor beta chain is from a study of identical twins. Study results and limitations: When twins shared out-of-frame alpha sequences, those sequences had excess low generation probability.

A universal primer binding site was introduced by template switching. The final cDNA contained unique molecular identifiers. TCRdb used MiXCR to reprocess the 5' RACE reads, holding one entry per CDR3 protein. The sample holds around 250,000 distinct CDR3 sequences, roughly 13% seen once. Healthy Caucasians supplied all donations. This clonotype was counted a few times. Its target is not known. V was cut by 5 bases and J by 8 bases, with 13 bases left in between. CDR3 length: 13 amino acids. The same specimen was also included in a second study, on yellow fever vaccine responses in identical twins. From that second work: Reports say the vaccine T cell response in twins looked partly convergent and partly personalized.

The source is a woman aged 18 to 35 in good health. The chain is built from TRBV12-3 or TRBV12-4 and TRBJ2-1, with a weak D call TRBD1 (6 bases). Sample: memory (CD45RO+) T cells sorted from blood. The CDR3 region has the DNA TGTGCCAGCAGTCAGACAGGTGTGCATGAGCAGTTCTTC. Amino acid sequence: CASSQTGVHEQFF.